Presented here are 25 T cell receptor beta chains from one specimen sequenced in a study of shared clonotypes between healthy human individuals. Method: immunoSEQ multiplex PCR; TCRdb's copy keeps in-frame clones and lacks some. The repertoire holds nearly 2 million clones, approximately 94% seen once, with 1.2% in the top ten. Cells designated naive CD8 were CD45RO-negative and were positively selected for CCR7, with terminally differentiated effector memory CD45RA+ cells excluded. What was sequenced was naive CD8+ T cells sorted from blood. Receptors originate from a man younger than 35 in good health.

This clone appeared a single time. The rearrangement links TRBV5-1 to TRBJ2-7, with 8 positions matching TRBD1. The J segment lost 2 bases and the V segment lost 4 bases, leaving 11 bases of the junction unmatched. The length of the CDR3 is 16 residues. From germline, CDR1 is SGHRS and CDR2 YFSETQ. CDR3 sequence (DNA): TGCGCCAGCAGCACCGGACAGGGCCTCAGCCCCTACGAGCAGTACTTC. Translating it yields CASSTGQGLSPYEQYF.

CDR3 region: CASSMETGGSSPLHF. CDR3 nucleotide sequence: TGTGCCAGCAGCATGGAGACAGGGGGCAGTTCACCCCTCCACTTT. The chain links TRBV5-6 to TRBJ1-6, with 10 bases aligning to TRBD1. Per the germline V gene, CDR1 is SGHDT and CDR2 is YYEEEE. J was trimmed by 9 bases and V by 4 bases; bases with no gene match: 7. The CDR3 has 15 residues.

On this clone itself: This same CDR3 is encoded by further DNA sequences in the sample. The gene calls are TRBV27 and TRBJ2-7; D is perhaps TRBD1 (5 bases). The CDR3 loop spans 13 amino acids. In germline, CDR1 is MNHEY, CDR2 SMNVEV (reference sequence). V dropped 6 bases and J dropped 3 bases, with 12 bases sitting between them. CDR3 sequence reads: CASSLTVNYEQYF. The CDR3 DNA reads TGTGCCAGCAGCCTGACAGTGAACTACGAGCAGTACTTC.

CDR3 DNA: TGCGCCAGCAGCACCACTAGCGGGGGGTACGAGCAGTACTTC. Protein: CASSTTSGGYEQYF. The chain employs TRBV4-1 and TRBJ2-7; 12 bases fit TRBD2. J was trimmed by 4 bases and V by 5 bases; bases with no gene match: 3. Germline CDR1 is MGHRA and CDR2 is YSYEKL. This CDR3 region has 14 residues.

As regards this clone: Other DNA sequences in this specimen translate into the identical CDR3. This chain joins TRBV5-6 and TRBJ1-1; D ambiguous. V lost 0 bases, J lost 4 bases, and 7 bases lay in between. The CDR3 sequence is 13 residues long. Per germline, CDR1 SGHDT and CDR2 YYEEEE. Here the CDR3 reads CASSLGYGTEAFF. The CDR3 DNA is TGTGCCAGCAGCTTGGGTTATGGCACTGAAGCTTTCTTT.

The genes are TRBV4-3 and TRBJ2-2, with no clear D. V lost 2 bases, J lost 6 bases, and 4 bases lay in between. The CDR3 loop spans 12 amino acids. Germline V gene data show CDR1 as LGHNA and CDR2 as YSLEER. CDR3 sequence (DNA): TGCGCCAGCAGCCAATGGTCCGGGGAGCTGTTTTTT. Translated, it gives CASSQWSGELFF.

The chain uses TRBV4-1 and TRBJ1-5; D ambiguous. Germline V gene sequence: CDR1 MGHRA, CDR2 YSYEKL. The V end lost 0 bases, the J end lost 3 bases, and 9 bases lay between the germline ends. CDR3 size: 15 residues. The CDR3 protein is CASSQEWVDNQPQHF. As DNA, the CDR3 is TGCGCCAGCAGCCAAGAATGGGTAGACAATCAGCCCCAGCATTTT.

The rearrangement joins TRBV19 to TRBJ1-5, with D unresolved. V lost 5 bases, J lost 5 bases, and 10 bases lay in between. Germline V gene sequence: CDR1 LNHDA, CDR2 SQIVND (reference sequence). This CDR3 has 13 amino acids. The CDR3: CASSAEYYQPQHF. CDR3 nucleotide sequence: TGTGCCAGTAGTGCAGAGTACTATCAGCCCCAGCATTTT.

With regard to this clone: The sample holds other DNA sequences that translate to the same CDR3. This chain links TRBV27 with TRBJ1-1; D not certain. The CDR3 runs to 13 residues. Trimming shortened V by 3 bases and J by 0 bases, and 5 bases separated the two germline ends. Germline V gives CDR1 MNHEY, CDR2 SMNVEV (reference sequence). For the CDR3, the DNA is TGTGCCAGCAGTTTGGACGTGAACACTGAAGCTTTCTTT. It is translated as CASSLDVNTEAFF.

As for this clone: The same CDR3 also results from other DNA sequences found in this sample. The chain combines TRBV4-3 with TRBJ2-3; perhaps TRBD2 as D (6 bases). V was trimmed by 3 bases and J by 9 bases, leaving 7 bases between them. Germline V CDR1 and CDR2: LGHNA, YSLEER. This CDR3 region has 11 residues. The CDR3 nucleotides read TGCGCCAGCAGCCAGGAGGGGACGCAGTATTTT. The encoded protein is CASSQEGTQYF.

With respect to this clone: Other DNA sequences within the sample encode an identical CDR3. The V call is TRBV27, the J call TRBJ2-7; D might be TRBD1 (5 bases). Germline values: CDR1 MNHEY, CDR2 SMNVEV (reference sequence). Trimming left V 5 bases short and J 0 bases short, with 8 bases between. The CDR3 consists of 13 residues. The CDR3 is CASSPGISYEQYF. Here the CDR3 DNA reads TGTGCCAGCAGTCCAGGGATCTCCTACGAGCAGTACTTC.

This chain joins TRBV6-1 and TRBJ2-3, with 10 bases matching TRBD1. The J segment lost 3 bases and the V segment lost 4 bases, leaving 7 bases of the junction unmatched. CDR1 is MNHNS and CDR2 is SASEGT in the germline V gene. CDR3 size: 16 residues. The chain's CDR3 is CASSAAPGQGTDTQYF. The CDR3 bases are TGTGCCAGCAGTGCCGCACCGGGACAGGGGACAGATACGCAGTATTTT.

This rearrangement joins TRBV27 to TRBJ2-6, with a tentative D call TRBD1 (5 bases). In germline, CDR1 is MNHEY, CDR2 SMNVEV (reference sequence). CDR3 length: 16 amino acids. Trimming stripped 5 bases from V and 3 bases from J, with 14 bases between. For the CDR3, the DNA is TGTGCCAGCAGTCTCACAGGTTCCGGTGGGGCCAACGTCCTGACTTTC. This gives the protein CASSLTGSGGANVLTF.

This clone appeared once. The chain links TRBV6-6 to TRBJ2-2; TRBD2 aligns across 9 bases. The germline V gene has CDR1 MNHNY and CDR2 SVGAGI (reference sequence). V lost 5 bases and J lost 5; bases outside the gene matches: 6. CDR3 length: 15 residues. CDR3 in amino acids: CASSARTSDTGELFF. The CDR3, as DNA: TGTGCCAGCAGTGCCCGGACTAGCGATACCGGGGAGCTGTTTTTT.

CDR3 protein: CASIPLGDSPYEQYF. The CDR3, as DNA: TGTGCCAGCATCCCCCTCGGCGACAGTCCCTACGAGCAGTACTTC. The chain couples TRBV7-9 to TRBJ2-7; a possible D gene is TRBD1 (5 bases). In germline, CDR1 is SEHNR, CDR2 FQNEAQ (reference sequence). This CDR3 region has 15 residues. V lost 7 bases and J 2 bases, leaving 18 bases between the germline ends.

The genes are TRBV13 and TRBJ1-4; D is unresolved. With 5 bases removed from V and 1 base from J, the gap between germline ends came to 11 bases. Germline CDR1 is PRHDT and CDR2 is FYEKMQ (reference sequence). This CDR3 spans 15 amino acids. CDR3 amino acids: CASSRERGTNEKLFF. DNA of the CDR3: TGTGCCAGCAGCCGAGAACGGGGAACTAATGAAAAACTGTTTTTT.

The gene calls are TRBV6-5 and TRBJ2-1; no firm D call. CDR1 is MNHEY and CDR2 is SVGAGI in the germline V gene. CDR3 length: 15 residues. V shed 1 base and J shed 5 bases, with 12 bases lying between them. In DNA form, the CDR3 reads TGTGCCAGCAGTTACTTCCCCCTCGCCGACAATGAGCAGTTCTTC. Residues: CASSYFPLADNEQFF.

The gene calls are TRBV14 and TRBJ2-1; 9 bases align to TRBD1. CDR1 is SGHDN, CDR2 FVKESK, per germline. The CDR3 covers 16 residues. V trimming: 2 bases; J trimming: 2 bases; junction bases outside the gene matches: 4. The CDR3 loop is CASSQYRQGAYNEQFF. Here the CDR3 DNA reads TGTGCCAGCAGCCAATACCGACAGGGGGCCTACAATGAGCAGTTCTTC.

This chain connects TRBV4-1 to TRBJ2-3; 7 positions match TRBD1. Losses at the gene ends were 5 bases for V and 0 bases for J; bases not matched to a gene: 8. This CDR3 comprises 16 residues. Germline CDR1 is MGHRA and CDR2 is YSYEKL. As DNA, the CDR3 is TGCGCCAGCAGCGCACAGGGGCCAAGGAGCACAGATACGCAGTATTTT. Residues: CASSAQGPRSTDTQYF.

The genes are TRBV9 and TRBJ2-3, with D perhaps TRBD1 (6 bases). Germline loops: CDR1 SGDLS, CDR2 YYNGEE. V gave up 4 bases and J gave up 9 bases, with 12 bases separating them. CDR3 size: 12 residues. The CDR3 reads CASSPDSVTQYF. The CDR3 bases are TGTGCCAGCAGCCCGGACAGTGTAACGCAGTATTTT.

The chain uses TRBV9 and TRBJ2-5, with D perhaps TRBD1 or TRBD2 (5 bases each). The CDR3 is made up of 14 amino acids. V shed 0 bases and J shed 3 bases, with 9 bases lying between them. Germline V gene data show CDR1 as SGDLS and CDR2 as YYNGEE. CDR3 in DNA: TGTGCCAGCAGCGTAGGGGGGTATGAAGAGACCCAGTACTTC. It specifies CASSVGGYEETQYF.

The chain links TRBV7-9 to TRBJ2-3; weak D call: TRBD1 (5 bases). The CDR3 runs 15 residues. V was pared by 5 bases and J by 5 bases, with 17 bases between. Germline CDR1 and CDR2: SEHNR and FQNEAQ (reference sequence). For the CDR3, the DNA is TGTGCCAGCAGCCCCACCTTCAGGGTTCAAGATACGCAGTATTTT. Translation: CASSPTFRVQDTQYF. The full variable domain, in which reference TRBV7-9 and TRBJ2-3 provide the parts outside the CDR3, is DTGVSQNPRHKITKRGQNVTFRCDPISEHNRLYWYRQTLGQGPEFLTYFQNEAQLEKSRLLSDRFSAERPKGSFSTLEIQRTEQGDSAMYLCASSPTFRVQDTQYFGPGTRLTVL.

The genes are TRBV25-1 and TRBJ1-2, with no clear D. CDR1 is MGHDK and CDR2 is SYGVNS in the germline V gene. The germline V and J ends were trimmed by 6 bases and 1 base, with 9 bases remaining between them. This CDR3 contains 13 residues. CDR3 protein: CASSPPFNYGYTF. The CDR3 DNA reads TGTGCCAGCAGCCCGCCTTTTAACTATGGCTACACCTTC.

The CDR3 DNA sequence: TGTGCCAGCAGTTTACGACAGATGCTTGGCTACACCTTC. Its translation: CASSLRQMLGYTF. V is TRBV28 and J is TRBJ1-2; D is perhaps TRBD1 (5 bases). Germline CDR1 and CDR2: MDHEN and SYDVKM. The length of the CDR3 is 13 residues. With 2 bases removed from V and 7 bases from J, the gap between germline ends came to 11 bases.

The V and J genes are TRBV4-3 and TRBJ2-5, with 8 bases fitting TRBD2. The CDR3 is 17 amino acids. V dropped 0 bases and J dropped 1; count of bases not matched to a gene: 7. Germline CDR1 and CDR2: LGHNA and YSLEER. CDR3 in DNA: TGCGCCAGCAGCCAAGATAGCACACTAGCGGCCCAAGAGACCCAGTACTTC. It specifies CASSQDSTLAAQETQYF.